Presented here are 13 T cell receptor beta chains from one specimen sequenced in a study of CD8 T cells in ankylosing spondylitis. Study findings and constraints: A TCR beta motif of several highly homologous variants seemed to mark ankylosing spondylitis blood.

TCRdb reanalysed the 5' RACE reads using MiXCR and keeps one entry per CDR3 protein. Of about 450,000 distinct CDR3 sequences in the sample, 25% to 30% are singletons; the top ten hold about 1%. No antigen is known for these receptors. Sequences were obtained from blood, either unsorted or a sorted T cell fraction (not recorded which). The origin of the receptors is a male donor with ankylosing spondylitis.

This sequence joins TRBV5-1 and TRBJ1-1, with no clear D. V was shortened by 3 bases and J by 0 bases, with 6 bases between the two germline ends. This CDR3 comprises 13 residues. CDR1 and CDR2 (germline): SGHRS, YFSETQ. This CDR3 reads CASSYQLNTEAFF. The CDR3 nucleotides are TGCGCCAGCAGCTACCAACTGAACACTGAAGCTTTCTTT.

This clonotype was recorded many times. One end of the junction is discordant with germline, which a read error may explain. This chain uses TRBV5-1 with TRBJ1-2; no firm D call. The CDR3 totals 13 residues. Germline V gene lookup returns CDR1 SGHRS and CDR2 YFSETQ. CDR3 sequence (DNA): TGTGCCAGCAGCTTGGACCGGAACTATGGCTACACCTTC. This gives the protein CASSLDRNYGYTF.

This clonotype was recorded a few times. V gene TRBV5-6 combines with J gene TRBJ2-3; perhaps TRBD1 as D (5 bases). Germline loops: CDR1 SGHDT, CDR2 YYEEEE. This CDR3 contains 15 residues. V was clipped by 0 bases and J by 5 bases, with 13 bases between them. In DNA form, the CDR3 reads TGTGCCAGCAGCTTGGCAGGGCGGTTAGGAGATACGCAGTATTTT. It is translated as CASSLAGRLGDTQYF.

V gene TRBV20-1 combines with J gene TRBJ2-3; no firm D call. V was clipped by 2 bases and J by 1 base, with 13 bases between them. The CDR3 contains 15 residues. Germline V gene data show CDR1 as DFQATT and CDR2 as SNEGSKA (reference sequence). The CDR3 is CSARRSGPGTDTQYF. The CDR3 region has the DNA TGCAGTGCTAGAAGGAGTGGCCCGGGCACAGATACGCAGTATTTT.

CDR3 nucleotides: TGTGCCAGCAGTGAGTTCGGGGCGGCGGGAGGTATAAGAGAGCAGTACGTC. This sequence encodes CASSEFGAAGGIREQYV. This sequence joins TRBV2 and TRBJ2-7; 8 nucleotides align to TRBD2. Losses at the gene ends were 3 bases for V and 7 bases for J; bases not matched to a gene: 17. The CDR3 has 17 amino acids. Germline loops: CDR1 SNHLY, CDR2 FYNNEI.

This clonotype was detected only a few times. This rearrangement joins TRBV10-3 to TRBJ2-7; possible D gene TRBD1, 5 bases. This CDR3 contains 16 residues. CDR1 is ENHRY and CDR2 is SYGVKD in the germline V gene. Trimming cost V 5 bases and J 3 bases, with 20 bases left between them. CDR3 nucleotides: TGTGCCATCAGTTCAACAGGAGAAAAATTAAACTACGAGCAGTACGTC. Its protein product is CAISSTGEKLNYEQYV.

This sequence joins TRBV20-1 and TRBJ2-4; TRBD2 agrees at 11 bases. CDR1 is DFQATT and CDR2 is SNEGSKA in the germline V gene (reference sequence). V shed 3 bases and J 1 base; nucleotides not matched to a gene: 8. This CDR3 contains 17 residues. CDR3 sequence reads: CSASGGTSGLAKNIQYF. The CDR3 coding sequence is TGCAGTGCTAGTGGGGGGACTAGCGGTCTTGCCAAAAACATTCAGTACTTC.

In this sample, this clonotype turned up a few times. The V gene is TRBV20-1, the J gene TRBJ2-5, with D maybe TRBD2 (6 bases). The germline gives CDR1 DFQATT, CDR2 SNEGSKA (reference sequence). Trimming left V 3 bases short and J 0 bases short, with 11 bases between. The CDR3 length is 14 residues. The CDR3 loop is CSASLAGYQETQYF. The CDR3 DNA reads TGCAGTGCTAGTTTGGCGGGGTACCAAGAGACCCAGTACTTC.

This clonotype was picked up many times. This chain connects TRBV20-1 to TRBJ1-5; D is unresolved. V was pared by 1 base and J by 0 bases, with 7 bases between. CDR3 length: 14 amino acids. The germline V gene encodes CDR1 DFQATT and CDR2 SNEGSKA (reference sequence). The CDR3 region is CSARGGYSNQPQHF. The CDR3 coding sequence is TGCAGTGCTAGAGGGGGTTATAGCAATCAGCCCCAGCATTTT.

The chain couples TRBV7-7 to TRBJ2-5; 11 bases line up with TRBD2. CDR1 is SSHAT and CDR2 is FNYEAQ in the germline V gene (reference sequence). J lost 5 bases, V lost 5 bases, and 4 bases had no gene match. CDR3 length: 14 amino acids. In DNA, the CDR3 is TGTGCCAGCAGCCCGCGGACTAGCGGGGAGACCCAGTACTTC. Its protein product is CASSPRTSGETQYF. The entire variable domain, with the rest obtained from reference TRBV7-7 and TRBJ2-5, is as follows: GAGVSQSPRYKVTKRGQDVTLRCDPISSHATLYWYQQALGQGPEFLTYFNYEAQPDKSGLPSDRFSAERPEGSISTLTIQRTEQRDSAMYRCASSPRTSGETQYFGPGTRLLVL.

CDR3 coding DNA: TGTGCCAGCAGCTCTTATCCGGGATGGCAGGGAGGCACTGAAGCTTTCTTT. Its translation is CASSSYPGWQGGTEAFF. The chain recombines TRBV12-3 or TRBV12-4 with TRBJ1-1; D may be TRBD1 (5 bases). Between the trimmed V and J ends, which lost 6 bases and 4 bases, there was a span of 24 bases. The CDR3 runs to 17 residues.

This clonotype was seen ten or more times. This sequence joins TRBV11-3 and TRBJ2-1; TRBD1 is a possible D gene (5 bases). Between the trimmed V and J ends, which lost 5 bases and 9 bases, there was a span of 17 bases. Germline CDR1 SGHNT, CDR2 YENEEA. CDR3 length: 14 residues. CDR3 coding DNA: TGTGCCAGCAGCCCCTTGGGGCCCATGGGTGAGCAGTTCTTC. Amino acids: CASSPLGPMGEQFF.

This clonotype was found a few times. The chain uses TRBV19 and TRBJ1-3, with no clear D. The CDR3 extends over 13 amino acids. The germline V gene encodes CDR1 LNHDA and CDR2 SQIVND (reference sequence). The V and J ends lost 5 bases and 4 bases respectively, with 9 bases between them. CDR3 coding DNA: TGTGCCAGTAGTTTGACTCCAGGAAACACCATATATTTT. Protein product: CASSLTPGNTIYF.